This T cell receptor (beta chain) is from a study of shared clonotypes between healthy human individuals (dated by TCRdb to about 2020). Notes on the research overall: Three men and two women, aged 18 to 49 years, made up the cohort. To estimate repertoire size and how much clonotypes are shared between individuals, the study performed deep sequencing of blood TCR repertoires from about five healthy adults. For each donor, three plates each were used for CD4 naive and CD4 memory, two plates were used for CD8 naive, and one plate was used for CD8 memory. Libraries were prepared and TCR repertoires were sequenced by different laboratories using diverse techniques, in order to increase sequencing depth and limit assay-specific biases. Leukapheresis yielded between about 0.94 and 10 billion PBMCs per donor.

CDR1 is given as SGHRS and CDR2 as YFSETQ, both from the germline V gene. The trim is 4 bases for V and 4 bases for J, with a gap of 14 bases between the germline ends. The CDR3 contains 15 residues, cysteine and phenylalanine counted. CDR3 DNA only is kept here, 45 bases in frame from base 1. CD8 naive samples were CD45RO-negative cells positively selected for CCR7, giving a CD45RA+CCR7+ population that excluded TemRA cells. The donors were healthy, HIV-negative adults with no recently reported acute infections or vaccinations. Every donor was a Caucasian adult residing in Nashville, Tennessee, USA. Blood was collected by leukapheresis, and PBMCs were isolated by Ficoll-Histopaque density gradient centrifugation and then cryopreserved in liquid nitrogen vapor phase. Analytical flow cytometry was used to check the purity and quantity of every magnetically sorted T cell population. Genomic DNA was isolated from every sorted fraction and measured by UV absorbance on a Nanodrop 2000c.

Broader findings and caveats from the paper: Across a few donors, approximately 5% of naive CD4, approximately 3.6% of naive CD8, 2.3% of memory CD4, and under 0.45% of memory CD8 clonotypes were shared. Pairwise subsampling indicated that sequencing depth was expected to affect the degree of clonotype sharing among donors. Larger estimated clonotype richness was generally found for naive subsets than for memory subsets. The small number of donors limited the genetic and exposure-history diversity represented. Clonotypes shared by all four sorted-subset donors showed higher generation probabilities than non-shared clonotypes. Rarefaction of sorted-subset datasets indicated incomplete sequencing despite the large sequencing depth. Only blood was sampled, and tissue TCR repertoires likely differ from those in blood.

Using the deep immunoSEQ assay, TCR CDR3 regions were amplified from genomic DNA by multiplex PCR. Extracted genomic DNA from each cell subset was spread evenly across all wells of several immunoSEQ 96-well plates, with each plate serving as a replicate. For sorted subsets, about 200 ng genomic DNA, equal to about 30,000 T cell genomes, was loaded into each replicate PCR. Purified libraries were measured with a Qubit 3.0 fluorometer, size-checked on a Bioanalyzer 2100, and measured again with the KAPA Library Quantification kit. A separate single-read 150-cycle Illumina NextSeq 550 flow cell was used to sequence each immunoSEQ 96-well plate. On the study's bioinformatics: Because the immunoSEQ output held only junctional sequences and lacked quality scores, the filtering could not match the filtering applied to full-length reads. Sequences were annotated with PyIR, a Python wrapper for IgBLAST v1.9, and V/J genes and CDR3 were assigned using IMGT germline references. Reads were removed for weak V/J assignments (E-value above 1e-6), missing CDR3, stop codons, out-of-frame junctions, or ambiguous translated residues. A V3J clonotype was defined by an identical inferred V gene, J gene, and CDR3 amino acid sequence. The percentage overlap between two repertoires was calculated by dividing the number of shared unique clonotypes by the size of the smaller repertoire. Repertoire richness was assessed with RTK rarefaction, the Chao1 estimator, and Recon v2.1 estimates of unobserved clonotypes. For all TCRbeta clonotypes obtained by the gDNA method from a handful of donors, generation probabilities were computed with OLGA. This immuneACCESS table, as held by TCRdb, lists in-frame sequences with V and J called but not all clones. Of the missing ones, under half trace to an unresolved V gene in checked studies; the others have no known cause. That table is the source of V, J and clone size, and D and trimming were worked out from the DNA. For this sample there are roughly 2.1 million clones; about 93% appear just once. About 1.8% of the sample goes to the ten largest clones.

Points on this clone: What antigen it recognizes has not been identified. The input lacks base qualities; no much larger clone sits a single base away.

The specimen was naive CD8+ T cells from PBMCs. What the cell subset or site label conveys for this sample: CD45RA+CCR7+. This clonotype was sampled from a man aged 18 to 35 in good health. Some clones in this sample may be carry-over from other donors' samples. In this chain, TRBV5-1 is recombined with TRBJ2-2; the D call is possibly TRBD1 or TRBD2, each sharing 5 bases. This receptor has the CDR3 CASSPGRSITGELFF. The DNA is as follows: TGCGCCAGCAGCCCGGGACGAAGTATCACCGGGGAGCTGTTTTTT.